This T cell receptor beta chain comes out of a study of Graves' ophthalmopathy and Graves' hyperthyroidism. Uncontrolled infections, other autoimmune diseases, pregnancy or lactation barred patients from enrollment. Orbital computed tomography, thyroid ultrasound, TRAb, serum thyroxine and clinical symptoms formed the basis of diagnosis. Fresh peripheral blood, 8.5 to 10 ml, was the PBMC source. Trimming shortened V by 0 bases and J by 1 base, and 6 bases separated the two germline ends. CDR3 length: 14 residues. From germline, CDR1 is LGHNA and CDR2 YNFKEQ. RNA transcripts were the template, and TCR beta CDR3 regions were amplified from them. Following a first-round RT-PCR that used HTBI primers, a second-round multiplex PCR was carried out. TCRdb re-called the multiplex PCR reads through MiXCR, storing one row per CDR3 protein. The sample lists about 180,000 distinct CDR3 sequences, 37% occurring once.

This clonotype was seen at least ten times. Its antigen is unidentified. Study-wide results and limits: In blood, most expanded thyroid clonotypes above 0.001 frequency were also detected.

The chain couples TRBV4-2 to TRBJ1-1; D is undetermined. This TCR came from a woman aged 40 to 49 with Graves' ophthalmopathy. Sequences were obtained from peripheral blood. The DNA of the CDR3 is TGTGCCAGCAGCCAAGAGGCTGGGAACACTGAAGCTTTCTTT. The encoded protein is CASSQEAGNTEAFF.